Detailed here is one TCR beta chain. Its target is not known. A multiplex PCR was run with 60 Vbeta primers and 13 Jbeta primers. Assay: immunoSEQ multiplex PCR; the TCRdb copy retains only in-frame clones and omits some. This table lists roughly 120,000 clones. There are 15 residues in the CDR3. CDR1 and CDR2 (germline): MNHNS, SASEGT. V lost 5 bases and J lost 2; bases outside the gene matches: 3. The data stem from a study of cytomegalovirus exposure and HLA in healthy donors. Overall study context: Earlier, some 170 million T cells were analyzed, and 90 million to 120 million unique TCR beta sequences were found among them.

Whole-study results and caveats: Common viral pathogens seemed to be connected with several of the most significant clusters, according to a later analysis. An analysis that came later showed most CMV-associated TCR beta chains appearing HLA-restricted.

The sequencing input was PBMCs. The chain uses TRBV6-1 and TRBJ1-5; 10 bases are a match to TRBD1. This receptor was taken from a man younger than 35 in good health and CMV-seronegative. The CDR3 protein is CASSQGQGGNQPQHF. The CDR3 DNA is TGTGCCAGCAGTCAAGGACAGGGGGGCAATCAGCCCCAGCATTTT.